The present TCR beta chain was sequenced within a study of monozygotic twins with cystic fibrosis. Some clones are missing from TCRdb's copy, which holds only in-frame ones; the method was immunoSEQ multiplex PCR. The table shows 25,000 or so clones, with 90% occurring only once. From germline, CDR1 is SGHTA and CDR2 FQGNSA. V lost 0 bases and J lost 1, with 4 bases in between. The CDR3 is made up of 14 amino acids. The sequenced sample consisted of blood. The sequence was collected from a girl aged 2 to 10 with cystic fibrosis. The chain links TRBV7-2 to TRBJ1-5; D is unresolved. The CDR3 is CASSLADSNQPQHF. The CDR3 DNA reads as TGTGCCAGCAGCTTAGCGGACAGCAATCAGCCCCAGCATTTT. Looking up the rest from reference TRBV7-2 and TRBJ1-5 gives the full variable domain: GAGVSQSPSNKVTEKGKDVELRCDPISGHTALYWYRQSLGQGLEFLIYFQGNSAPDKSGLPSDRFSAERTGGSVSTLTIQRTQQEDSAVYLCASSLADSNQPQHFGDGTRLSIL.